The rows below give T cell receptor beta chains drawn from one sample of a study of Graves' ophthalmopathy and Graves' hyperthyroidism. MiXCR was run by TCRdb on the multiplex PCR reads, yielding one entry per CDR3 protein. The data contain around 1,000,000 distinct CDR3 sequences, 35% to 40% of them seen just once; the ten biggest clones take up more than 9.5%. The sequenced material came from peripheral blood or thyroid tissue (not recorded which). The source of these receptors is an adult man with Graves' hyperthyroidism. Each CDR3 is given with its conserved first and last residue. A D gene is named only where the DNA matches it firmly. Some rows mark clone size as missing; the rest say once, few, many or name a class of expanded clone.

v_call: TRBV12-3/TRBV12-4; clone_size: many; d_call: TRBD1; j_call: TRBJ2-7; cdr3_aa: CASRQQGAKQYF; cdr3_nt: TGTGCCAGCAGGCAACAGGGGGCAAAGCAGTACTTC
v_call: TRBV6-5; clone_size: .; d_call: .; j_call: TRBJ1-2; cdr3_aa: CASSYLGSDNYGYTF; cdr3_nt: TGTGCCAGCAGTTACCTGGGTTCGGATAACTATGGCTACACCTTC
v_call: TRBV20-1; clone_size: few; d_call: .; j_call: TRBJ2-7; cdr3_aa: CSARDLALTTPYPMQYF; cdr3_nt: TGCAGTGCTAGAGATCTAGCTTTAACTACCCCATACCCGATGCAGTACTTC
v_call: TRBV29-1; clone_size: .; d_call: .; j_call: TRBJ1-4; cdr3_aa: CSANDSEKLFF; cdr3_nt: TGCAGCGCCAACGACAGTGAAAAACTGTTTTTT
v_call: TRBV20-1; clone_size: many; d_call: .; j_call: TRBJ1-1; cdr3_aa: CSAPVNTEAFF; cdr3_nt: TGCAGTGCCCCGGTGAACACTGAAGCTTTCTTT
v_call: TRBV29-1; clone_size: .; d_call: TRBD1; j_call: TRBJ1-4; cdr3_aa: CSVRGLPTEKLFF; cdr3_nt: TGCAGCGTTAGGGGGCTACCTACTGAAAAACTGTTTTTT
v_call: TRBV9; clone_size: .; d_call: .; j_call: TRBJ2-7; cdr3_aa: CASSQTSTLTSSEQYF; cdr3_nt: TGTGCCAGCAGCCAAACTTCGACACTCACCTCCTCCGAGCAGTACTTC
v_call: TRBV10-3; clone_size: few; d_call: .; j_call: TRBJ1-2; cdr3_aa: CAISDMADRNYGYTF; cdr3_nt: TGTGCCATCAGTGATATGGCAGATCGAAACTATGGCTACACCTTC
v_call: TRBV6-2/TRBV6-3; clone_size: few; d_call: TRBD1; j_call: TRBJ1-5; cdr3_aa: CASSYLDRGRGQPQHF; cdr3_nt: TGTGCCAGCAGTTACTTGGACAGGGGGCGCGGTCAGCCCCAGCATTTT
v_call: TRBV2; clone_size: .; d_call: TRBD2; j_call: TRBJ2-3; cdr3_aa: CASSDTSGSTQYF; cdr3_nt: TGTGCCAGCAGTGACACTAGCGGGAGTACGCAGTATTTT
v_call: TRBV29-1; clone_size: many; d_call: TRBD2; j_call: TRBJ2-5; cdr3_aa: CSVEGRTSGARGF; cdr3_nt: TGCAGCGTTGAAGGTCGGACTAGCGGGGCCCGGGGTTTC
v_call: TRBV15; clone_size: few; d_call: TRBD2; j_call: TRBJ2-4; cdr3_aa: CATSGSSGLAKNIQYF; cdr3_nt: TGTGCCACCAGCGGATCTAGCGGACTAGCCAAAAACATTCAGTACTTC
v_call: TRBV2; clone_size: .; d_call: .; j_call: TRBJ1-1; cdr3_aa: CASIVGAEASRARTEAFF; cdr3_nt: TGTGCCAGCATCGTAGGAGCTGAGGCATCCAGGGCAAGAACTGAAGCTTTCTTT
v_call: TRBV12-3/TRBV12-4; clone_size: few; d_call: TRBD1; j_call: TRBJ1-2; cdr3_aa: CASSGAGTAYGYTF; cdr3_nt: TGTGCCAGCAGTGGGGCCGGGACAGCCTATGGCTACACCTTC
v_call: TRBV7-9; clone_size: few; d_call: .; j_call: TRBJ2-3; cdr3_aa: CASSPRRTHRYTDTQYF; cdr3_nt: TGTGCCAGCAGCCCGAGAAGGACTCACCGATACACAGATACGCAGTATTTT
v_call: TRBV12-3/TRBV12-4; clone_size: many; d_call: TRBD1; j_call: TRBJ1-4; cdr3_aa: CASTEQGINEKLFF; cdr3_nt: TGTGCCAGCACCGAACAGGGGATAAATGAAAAACTGTTTTTT
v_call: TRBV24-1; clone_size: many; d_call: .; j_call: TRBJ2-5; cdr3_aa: CATSDKGPVAAQYF; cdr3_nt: TGTGCCACCAGTGATAAAGGACCAGTCGCGGCCCAGTACTTC
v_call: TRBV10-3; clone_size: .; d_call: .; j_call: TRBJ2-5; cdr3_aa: CAISEGQGMMETQYF; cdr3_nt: TGTGCCATCAGTGAGGGGCAGGGGATGATGGAGACCCAGTACTTC
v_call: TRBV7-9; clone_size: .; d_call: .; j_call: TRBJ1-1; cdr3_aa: CASSRNQGSNTEAFF; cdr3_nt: TGTGCCAGCAGCCGTAATCAGGGGTCGAACACTGAAGCTTTCTTT
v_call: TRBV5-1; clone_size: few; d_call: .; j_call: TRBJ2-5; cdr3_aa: CASSPLDGNRETQYF; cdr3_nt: TGCGCCAGCAGCCCGCTTGACGGGAACCGGGAGACCCAGTACTTC
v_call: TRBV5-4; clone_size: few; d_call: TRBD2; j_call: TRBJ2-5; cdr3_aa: CASSLSRERGGKETQYF; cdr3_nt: TGTGCCAGCAGCTTGAGTCGGGAGCGGGGGGGCAAAGAGACCCAGTACTTC
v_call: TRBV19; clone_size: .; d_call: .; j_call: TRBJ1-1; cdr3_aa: CASSTHKANTEAFF; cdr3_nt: TGTGCCAGTAGTACTCACAAGGCGAACACTGAAGCTTTCTTT
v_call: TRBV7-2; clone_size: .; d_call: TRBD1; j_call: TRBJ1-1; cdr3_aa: CASGRDSQMNTEAFF; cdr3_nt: TGTGCCAGCGGGAGGGACAGCCAAATGAACACTGAAGCTTTCTTT
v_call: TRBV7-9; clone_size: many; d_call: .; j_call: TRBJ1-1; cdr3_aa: CASSGRDMNTEAFF; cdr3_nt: TGTGCCAGCAGCGGACGGGACATGAACACTGAAGCTTTCTTT
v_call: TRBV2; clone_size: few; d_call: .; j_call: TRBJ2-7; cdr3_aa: CASRQGKNEQYF; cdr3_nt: TGTGCCAGCAGGCAGGGTAAGAACGAGCAGTACTTC
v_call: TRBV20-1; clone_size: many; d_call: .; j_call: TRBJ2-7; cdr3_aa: CSASPQGAYEQYF; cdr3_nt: TGCAGTGCTAGCCCACAGGGAGCCTACGAGCAGTACTTC
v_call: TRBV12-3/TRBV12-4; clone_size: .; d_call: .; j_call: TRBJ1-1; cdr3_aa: CASSLARAGIEAFF; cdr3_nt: TGTGCCAGCAGTTTAGCGCGGGCAGGGATTGAAGCTTTCTTT
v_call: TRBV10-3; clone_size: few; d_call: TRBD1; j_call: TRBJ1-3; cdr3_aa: CASRTGQGAPGNTIYF; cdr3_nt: TGTGCCAGCAGGACGGGACAGGGGGCGCCCGGAAACACCATATATTTT
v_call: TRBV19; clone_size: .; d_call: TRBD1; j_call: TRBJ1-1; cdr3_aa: CASSTRDRGSSEAFF; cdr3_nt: TGTGCCAGTAGTACCCGGGACAGGGGATCATCTGAAGCTTTCTTT
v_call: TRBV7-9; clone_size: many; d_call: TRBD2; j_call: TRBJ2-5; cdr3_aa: CASSLFGLAGASETQYF; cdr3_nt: TGTGCCAGCAGCTTATTCGGACTAGCGGGAGCGTCTGAGACCCAGTACTTC
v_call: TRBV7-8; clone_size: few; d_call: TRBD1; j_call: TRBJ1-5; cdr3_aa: CASSANRGLGQPQHF; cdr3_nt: TGTGCCAGCAGCGCCAACAGGGGCCTAGGTCAGCCCCAGCATTTT
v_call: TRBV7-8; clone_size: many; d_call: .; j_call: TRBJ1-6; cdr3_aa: CASSLALLQGWSSPLHF; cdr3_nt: TGTGCCAGCAGCTTAGCGCTGTTACAAGGATGGTCCTCACCCCTCCACTTT
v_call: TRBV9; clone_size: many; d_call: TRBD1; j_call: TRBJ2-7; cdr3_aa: CASSVGTGARYEQYF; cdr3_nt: TGTGCCAGCAGCGTAGGGACAGGGGCCCGTTACGAGCAGTACTTC
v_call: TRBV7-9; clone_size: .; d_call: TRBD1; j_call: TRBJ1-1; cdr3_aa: CASSSSQTGVTEAFF; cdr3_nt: TGTGCCAGCAGCTCCTCGCAGACAGGGGTTACTGAAGCTTTCTTT
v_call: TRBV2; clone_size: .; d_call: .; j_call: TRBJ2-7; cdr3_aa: CASHTQGSYEQYF; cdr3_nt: TGTGCCAGCCACACACAGGGTTCGTACGAGCAGTACTTC
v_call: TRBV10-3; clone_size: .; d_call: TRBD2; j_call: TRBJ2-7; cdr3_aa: CASSYSFSGRAYEQYF; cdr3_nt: TGTGCCAGCAGTTACTCGTTTTCCGGGAGGGCCTACGAGCAGTACTTC
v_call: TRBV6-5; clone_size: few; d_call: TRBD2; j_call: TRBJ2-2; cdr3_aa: CAITPMGGWTGELFF; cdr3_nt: TGTGCCATTACCCCGATGGGGGGGTGGACCGGGGAGCTGTTTTTT
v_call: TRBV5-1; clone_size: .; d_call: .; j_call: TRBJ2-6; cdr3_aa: CASSLVRATTNTEAF; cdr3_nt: TGCGCCAGCAGCTTGGTAAGGGCAACAACGAACACTGAAGCTTTC
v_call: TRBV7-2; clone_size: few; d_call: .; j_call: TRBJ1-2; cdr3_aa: CAWTLGTQTEGYTF; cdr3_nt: TGTGCCTGGACCCTAGGGACGCAGACGGAAGGCTACACCTTC
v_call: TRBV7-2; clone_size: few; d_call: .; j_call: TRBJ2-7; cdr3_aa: CASSLRLAYEQYF; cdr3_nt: TGTGCCAGCAGCTTGCGCCTGGCGTACGAGCAGTACTTC
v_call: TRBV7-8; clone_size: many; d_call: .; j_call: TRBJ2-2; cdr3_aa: CASLDHGELFF; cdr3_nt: TGTGCCAGTCTAGATCACGGGGAGCTGTTTTTT
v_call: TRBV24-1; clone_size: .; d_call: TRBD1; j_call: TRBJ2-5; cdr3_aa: CATSETGQPGETQYF; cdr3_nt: TGTGCCACCAGTGAGACGGGACAGCCGGGGGAGACCCAGTACTTC
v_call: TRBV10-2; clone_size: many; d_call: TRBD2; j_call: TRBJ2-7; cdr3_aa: CASRVAGKSYEQYF; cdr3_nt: TGCGCCAGCCGGGTAGCGGGAAAATCCTACGAGCAGTACTTC
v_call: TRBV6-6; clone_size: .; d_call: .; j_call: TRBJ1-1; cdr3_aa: CASNKATEQNTEAFF; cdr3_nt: TGTGCCAGCAATAAGGCCACCGAGCAAAACACTGAAGCTTTCTTT
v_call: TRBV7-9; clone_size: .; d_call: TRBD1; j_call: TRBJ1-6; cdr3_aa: CASSLGQDIDNSPLHF; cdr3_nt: TGTGCCAGCAGCTTGGGACAGGATATCGACAACTCACCCCTCCACTTT
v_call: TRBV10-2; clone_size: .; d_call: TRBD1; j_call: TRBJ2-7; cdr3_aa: CASSPTSGTAWAEQYF; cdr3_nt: TGTGCCAGCAGTCCTACCTCCGGGACAGCTTGGGCCGAGCAGTACTTC
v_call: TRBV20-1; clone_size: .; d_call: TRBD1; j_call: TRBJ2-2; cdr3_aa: CSAREPGQGAMSGELFF; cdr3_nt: TGCAGTGCTAGAGAGCCGGGACAGGGGGCGATGTCCGGGGAGCTGTTTTTT
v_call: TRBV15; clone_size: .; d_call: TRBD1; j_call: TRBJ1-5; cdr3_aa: CATSSAHTGGGNQPQHF; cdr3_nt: TGTGCCACCAGCAGTGCCCACACAGGGGGTGGAAATCAGCCCCAGCATTTT
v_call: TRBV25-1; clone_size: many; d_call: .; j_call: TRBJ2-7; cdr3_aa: CASTFSRTGEQYF; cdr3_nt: TGTGCCAGCACCTTCAGCCGCACGGGAGAGCAGTACTTC
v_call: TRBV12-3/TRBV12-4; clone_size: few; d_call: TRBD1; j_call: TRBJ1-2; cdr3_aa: CASGMGQGARYGYTF; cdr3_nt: TGTGCTAGTGGTATGGGACAGGGGGCGAGGTATGGCTACACCTTC
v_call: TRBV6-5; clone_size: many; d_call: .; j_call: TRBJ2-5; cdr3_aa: CASRTSGGGETQYF; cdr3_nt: TGTGCCAGCAGAACCAGTGGTGGGGGCGAGACCCAGTACTTC
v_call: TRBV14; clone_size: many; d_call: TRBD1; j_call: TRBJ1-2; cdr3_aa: CASSLLGGTGEALYGYTF; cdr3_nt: TGTGCCAGCAGCCTCCTTGGCGGGACAGGGGAGGCCCTCTATGGCTACACCTTC
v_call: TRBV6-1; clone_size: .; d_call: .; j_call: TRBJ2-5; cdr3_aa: CASSEMWASQETQYF; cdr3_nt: TGTGCCAGCAGTGAAATGTGGGCCTCCCAAGAGACCCAGTACTTC
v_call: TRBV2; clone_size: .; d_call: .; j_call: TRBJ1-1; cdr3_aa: CASIPPGLGMSEAFF; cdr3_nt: TGTGCCAGCATTCCTCCGGGACTAGGGATGTCTGAAGCTTTCTTT
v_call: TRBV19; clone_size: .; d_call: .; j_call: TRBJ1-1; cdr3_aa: CASSIGAQGRGEAFF; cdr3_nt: TGTGCCAGTAGTATTGGGGCACAGGGTCGGGGTGAAGCTTTCTTT